In this sample, the clone carrying this TCR beta chain turned up a few times. The antigen remains undetermined. Each of the CD4+ naive, central memory, regulatory and stem cell-like memory populations was sorted via CD45RO/CCR7/CD25/CD127/CD95/CD27. These data come from a study of beta chain features in type 1 diabetes. Study outcomes and limitations: A pattern of fewer insertions and more deletions at VDJ junctions was seen in type 1 diabetes patients.

V was pared by 1 base and J by 5 bases, with 12 bases between. Looked up from germline, CDR1 is MNHEY and CDR2 is SMNVEV (reference sequence). The CDR3 runs to 14 residues. Every bit of the isolated RNA underwent reverse transcription, so sequencing read expressed TCRB transcripts. Regulatory, naive and central memory T cell samples averaged about 3.57 million reads. Sequencing used immunoSEQ multiplex PCR; TCRdb keeps in-frame clones, though not all of them. The sample carries 150,000 to 180,000 clones, 8.1% recorded once. The sequenced material came from central memory CD4+ T cells from blood. The chain has TRBV27 and TRBJ2-7; no reliable D call. This TCR came from a man between 18 and 29 years old in good health. In DNA form, the CDR3 reads TGTGCCAGCAGTTTATTGTCTAGTTTCCACGAGCAGTACTTC. This codes for CASSLLSSFHEQYF.